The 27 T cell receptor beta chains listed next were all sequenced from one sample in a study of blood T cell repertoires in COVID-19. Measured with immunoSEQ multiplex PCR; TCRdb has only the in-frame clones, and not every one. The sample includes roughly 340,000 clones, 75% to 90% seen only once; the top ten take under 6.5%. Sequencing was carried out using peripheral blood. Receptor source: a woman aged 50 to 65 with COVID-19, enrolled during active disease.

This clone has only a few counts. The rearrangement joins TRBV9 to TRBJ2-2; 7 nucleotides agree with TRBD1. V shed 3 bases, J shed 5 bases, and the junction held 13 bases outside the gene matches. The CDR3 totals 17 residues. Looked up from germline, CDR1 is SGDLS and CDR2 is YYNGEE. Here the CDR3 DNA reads TGTGCCAGCAGCGCCAGGGACAGCCGATATGGGACCGGGGAGCTGTTTTTT. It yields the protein CASSARDSRYGTGELFF.

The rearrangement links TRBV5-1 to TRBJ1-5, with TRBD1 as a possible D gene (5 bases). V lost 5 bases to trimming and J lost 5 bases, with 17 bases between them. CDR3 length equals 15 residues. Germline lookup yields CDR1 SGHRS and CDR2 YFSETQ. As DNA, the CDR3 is TGCGCCAGCAGGCTCGGAGGGGTGGGAGATCAGCCCCAGCATTTT. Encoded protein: CASRLGGVGDQPQHF. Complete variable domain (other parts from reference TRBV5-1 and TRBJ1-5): KAGVTQTPRYLIKTRGQQVTLSCSPISGHRSVSWYQQTPGQGLQFLFEYFSETQRNKGNFPGRFSGRQFSNSRSEMNVSTLELGDSALYLCASRLGGVGDQPQHFGDGTRLSIL.

CDR3 bases: TGTGCCACCAGCAGAGATTATGGGAGGAACACCGGGGAGCTGTTTTTT. This encodes CATSRDYGRNTGELFF. J is TRBJ2-2 and V is TRBV15, with D tentatively TRBD2 (5 bases). Trimming left V 0 bases short and J 1 base short, with 9 bases between. The CDR3 has 16 residues. In germline, CDR1 is LNHNV, CDR2 YYDKDF (reference sequence).

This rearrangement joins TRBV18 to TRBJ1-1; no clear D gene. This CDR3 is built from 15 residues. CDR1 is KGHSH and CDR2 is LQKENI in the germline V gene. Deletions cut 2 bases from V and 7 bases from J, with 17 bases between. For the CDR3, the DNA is TGTGCCAGCTCACCATCGGTGTTTTCGGGAGGTGAAGCTTTCTTT. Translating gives CASSPSVFSGGEAFF.

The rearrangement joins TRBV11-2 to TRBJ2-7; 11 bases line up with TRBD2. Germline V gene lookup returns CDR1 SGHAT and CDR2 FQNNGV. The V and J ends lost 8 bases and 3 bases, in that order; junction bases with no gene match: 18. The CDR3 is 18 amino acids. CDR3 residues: CASRYLLAGGPYLYEQYF. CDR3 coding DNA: TGTGCCAGCCGCTACCTTTTAGCGGGAGGGCCCTATCTCTACGAGCAGTACTTC.

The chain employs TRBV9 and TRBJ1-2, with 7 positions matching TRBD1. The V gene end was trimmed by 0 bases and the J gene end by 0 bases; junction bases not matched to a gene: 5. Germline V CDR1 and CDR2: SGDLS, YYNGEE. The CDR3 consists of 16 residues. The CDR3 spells CASSVDGQAANYGYTF. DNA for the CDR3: TGTGCCAGCAGCGTAGATGGACAGGCAGCTAACTATGGCTACACCTTC.

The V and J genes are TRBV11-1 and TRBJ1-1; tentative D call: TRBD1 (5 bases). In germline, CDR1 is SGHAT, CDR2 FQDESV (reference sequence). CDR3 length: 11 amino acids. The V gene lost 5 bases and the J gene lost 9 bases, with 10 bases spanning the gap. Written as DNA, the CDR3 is TGTGCCAGCAGCCTTGGGACTAAAGCTTTCTTT. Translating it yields CASSLGTKAFF. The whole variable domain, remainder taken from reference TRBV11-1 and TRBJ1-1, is EAEVAQSPRYKITEKSQAVAFWCDPISGHATLYWYRQILGQGPELLVQFQDESVVDDSQLPKDRFSAERLKGVDSTLKIQPAELGDSAMYLCASSLGTKAFFGQGTRLTVV.

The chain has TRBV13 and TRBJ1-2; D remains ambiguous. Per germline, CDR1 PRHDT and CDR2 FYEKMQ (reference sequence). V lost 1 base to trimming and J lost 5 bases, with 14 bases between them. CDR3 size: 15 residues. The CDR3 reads CASSLAGEGRYGYTF. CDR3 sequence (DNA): TGTGCCAGCAGCTTAGCTGGGGAAGGGAGGTATGGCTACACCTTC.

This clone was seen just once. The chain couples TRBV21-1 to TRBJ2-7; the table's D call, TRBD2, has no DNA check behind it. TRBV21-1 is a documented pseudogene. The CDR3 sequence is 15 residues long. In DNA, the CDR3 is TGTGCCAGCAGCAAAGGGAGGGACTTCTCCTACGAGCAGTACTTC. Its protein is CASSKGRDFSYEQYF.

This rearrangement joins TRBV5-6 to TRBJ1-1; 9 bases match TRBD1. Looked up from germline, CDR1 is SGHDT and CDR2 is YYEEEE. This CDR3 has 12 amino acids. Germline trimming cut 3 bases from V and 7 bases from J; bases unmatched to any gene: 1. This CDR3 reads CASSWDRVEAFF. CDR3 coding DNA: TGTGCCAGCAGCTGGGACAGGGTTGAAGCTTTCTTT.

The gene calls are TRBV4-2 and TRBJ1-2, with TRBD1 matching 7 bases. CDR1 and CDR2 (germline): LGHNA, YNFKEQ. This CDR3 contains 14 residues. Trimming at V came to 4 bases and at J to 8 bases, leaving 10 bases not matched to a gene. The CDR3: CASSPGTVGRGYTF. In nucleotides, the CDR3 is TGTGCCAGCAGCCCCGGGACAGTCGGTAGAGGCTACACCTTC.

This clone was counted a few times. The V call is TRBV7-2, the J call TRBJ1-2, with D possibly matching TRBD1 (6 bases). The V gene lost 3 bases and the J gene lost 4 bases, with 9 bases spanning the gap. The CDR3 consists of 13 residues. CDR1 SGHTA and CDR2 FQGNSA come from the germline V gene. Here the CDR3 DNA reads TGTGCCAGCAGCTTCAGGGGACGCTATGGCTACACCTTC. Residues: CASSFRGRYGYTF.

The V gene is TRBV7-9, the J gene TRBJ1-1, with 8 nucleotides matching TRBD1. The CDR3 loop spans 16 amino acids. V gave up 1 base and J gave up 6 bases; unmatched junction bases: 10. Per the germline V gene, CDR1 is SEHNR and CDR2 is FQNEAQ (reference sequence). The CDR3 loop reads CASSLGGQGRSAEAFF. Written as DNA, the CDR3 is TGTGCCAGCAGCTTAGGCGGACAGGGTCGGAGCGCTGAAGCTTTCTTT.

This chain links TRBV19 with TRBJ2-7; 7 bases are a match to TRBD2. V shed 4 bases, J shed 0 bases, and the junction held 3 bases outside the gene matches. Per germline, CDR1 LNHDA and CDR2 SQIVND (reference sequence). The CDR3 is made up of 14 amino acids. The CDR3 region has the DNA TGTGCCAGTAGTAACAAGCGGGACTCCTACGAGCAGTACTTC. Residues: CASSNKRDSYEQYF.

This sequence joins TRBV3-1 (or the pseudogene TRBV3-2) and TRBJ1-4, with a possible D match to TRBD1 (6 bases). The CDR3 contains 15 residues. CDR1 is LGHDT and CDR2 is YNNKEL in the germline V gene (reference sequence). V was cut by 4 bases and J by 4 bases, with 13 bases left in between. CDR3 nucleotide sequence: TGTGCCAGCAGCCTTATCACAGGGTATAATGAAAAACTGTTTTTT. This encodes CASSLITGYNEKLFF.

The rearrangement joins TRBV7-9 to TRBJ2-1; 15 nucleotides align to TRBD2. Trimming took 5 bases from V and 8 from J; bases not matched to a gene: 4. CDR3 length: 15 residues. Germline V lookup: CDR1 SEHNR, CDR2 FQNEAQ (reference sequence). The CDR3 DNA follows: TGTGCCAGCAGCGGGGGACTAGCGGGAGGTCATGAGCAGTTCTTC. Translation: CASSGGLAGGHEQFF. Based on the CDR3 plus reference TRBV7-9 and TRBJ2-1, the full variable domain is DTGVSQNPRHKITKRGQNVTFRCDPISEHNRLYWYRQTLGQGPEFLTYFQNEAQLEKSRLLSDRFSAERPKGSFSTLEIQRTEQGDSAMYLCASSGGLAGGHEQFFGPGTRLTVL.

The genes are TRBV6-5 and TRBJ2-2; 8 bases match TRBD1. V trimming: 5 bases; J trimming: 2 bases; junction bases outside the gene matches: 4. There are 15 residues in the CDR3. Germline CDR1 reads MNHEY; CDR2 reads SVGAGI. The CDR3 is CASSIDRGNTGELFF. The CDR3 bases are TGTGCCAGCAGTATAGACAGGGGAAACACCGGGGAGCTGTTTTTT.

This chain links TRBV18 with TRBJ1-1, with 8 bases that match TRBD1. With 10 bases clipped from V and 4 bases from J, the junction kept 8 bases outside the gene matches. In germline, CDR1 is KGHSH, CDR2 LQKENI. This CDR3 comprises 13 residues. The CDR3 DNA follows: TGTGCCACCACGATCACAGGGGGCACTGAAGCTTTCTTT. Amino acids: CATTITGGTEAFF.

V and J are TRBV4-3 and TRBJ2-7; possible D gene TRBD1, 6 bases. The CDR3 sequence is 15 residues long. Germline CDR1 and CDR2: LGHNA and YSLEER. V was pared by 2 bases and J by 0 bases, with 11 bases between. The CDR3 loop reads CASSQQGPSSYEQYF. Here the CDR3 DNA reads TGCGCCAGCAGCCAACAGGGGCCTAGCTCCTACGAGCAGTACTTC.

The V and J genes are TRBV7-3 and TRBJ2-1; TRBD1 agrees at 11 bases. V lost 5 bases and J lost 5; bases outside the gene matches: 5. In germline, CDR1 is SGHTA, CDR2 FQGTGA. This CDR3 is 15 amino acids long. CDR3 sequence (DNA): TGTGCCAGCAGCCCGGACAGGGGGCAACACAATGAGCAGTTCTTC. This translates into CASSPDRGQHNEQFF.

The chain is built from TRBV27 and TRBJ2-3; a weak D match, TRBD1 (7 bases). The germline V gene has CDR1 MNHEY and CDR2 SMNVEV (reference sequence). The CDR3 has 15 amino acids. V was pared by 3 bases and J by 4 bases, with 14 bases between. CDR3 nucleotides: TGTGCCAGCAGTTTGTTCGCCAGGGGGGCAGATACGCAGTATTTT. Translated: CASSLFARGADTQYF.

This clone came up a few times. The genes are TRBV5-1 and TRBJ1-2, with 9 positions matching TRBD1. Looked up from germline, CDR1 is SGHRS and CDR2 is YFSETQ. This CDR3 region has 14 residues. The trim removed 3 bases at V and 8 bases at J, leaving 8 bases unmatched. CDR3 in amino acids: CASSSTGGPWGYTF. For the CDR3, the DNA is TGCGCCAGCAGCTCTACAGGGGGCCCGTGGGGCTACACCTTC.

CDR3 region: CSASSGSFYEQYF. In DNA form, the CDR3 reads TGCAGTGCTAGTTCCGGGAGTTTTTACGAGCAGTACTTC. This chain uses TRBV20-1 with TRBJ2-7; TRBD2 is a possible D gene (6 bases). V lost 3 bases, J lost 4 bases, and 13 bases lay in between. Looked up from germline, CDR1 is DFQATT and CDR2 is SNEGSKA (reference sequence). This CDR3 is 13 amino acids long.

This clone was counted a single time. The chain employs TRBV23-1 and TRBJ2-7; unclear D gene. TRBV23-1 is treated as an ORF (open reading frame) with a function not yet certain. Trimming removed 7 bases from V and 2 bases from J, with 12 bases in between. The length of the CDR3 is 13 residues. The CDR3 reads CASTISLTYEQYF. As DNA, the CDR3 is TGCGCCAGCACGATCAGTTTAACCTACGAGCAGTACTTC.

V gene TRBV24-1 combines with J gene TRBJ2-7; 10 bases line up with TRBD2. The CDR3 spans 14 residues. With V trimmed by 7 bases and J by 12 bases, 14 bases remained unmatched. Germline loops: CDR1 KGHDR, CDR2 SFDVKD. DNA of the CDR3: TGTGCCACCAGGGCAACTAGCGGGACGGATATAGCGTACTTC. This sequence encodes CATRATSGTDIAYF.

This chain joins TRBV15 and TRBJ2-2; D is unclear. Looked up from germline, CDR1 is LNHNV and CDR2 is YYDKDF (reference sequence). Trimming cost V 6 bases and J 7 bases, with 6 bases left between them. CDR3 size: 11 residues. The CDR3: CATRADGELFF. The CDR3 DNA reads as TGTGCCACCAGGGCGGACGGGGAGCTGTTTTTT.

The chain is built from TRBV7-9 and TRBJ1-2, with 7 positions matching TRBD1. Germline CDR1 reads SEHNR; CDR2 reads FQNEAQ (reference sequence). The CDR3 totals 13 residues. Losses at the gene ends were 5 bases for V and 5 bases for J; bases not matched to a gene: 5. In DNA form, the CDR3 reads TGTGCCAGCAGCCCACAGGGGAGGTATGGCTACACCTTC. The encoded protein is CASSPQGRYGYTF.